The clone carrying this T cell receptor beta chain was seen once. The source of the sample is a study of blood T cell repertoires in COVID-19. Sequencing was performed with immunoSEQ multiplex PCR; in TCRdb, only in-frame clones are kept and a portion is missing. Of over 200,000 clones listed, around 80% are singletons. Germline V gives CDR1 KGHSH, CDR2 LQKENI. The CDR3 has 13 amino acids. Trimming removed 5 bases at V and 3 bases at J, with 10 bases between. This receptor was identified in a man between 60 and 70 years old who had recovered from COVID-19. The sequenced sample was PBMCs or T cells enriched from blood (not recorded which). The chain is built from TRBV18 and TRBJ1-2; TRBD1 might be the D (6 bases). The CDR3 nucleotides read TGTGCCAGCTCAGGGGGCAGTTACTATGGCTACACCTTC. Protein: CASSGGSYYGYTF.